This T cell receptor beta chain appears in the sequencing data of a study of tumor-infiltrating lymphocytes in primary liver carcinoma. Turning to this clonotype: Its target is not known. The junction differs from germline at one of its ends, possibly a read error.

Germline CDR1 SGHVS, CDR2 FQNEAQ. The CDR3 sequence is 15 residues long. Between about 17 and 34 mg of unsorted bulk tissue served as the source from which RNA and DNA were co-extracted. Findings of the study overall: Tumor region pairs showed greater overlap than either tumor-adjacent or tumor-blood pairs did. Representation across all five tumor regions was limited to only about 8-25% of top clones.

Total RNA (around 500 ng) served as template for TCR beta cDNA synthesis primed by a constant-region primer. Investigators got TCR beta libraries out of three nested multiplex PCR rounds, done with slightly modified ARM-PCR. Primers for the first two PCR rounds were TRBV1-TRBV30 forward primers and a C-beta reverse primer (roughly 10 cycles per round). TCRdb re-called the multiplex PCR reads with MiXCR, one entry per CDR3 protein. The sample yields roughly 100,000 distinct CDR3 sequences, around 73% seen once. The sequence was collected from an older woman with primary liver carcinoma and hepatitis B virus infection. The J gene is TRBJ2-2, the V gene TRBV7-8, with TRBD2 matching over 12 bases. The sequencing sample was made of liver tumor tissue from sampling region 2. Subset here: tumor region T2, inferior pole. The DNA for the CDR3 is TGTGCCAGCAGCTTGGGACTAGCGGGCACCGGGAAGCTGTTTTTT. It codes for CASSLGLAGTGKLFF.